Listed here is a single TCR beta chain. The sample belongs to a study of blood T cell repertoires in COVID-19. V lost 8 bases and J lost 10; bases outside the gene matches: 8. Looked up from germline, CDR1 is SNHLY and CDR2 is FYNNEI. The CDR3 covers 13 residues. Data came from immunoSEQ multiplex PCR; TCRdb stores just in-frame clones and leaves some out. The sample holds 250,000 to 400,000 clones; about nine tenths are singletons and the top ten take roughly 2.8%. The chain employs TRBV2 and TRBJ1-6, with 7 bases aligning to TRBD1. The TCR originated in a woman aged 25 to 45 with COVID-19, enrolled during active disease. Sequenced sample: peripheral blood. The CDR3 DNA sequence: TGTGCCAGCCTCCGACAGGGCGGATCACCCCTCCACTTT. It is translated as CASLRQGGSPLHF.